This entry lists 4 T cell receptor beta chains sequenced from one sample in a study of control samples from healthy donors and cancer patients. Profiled with immunoSEQ multiplex PCR; TCRdb holds only in-frame clones, not every one. The sample includes about 120,000 clones, around nine tenths of them seen just once. The sequenced sample consisted of blood. The receptors shown here come from a man younger than 40 in good health.

This chain uses TRBV5-4 with TRBJ2-1, with 7 bases aligning to TRBD2. J was trimmed by 4 bases and V by 4 bases; bases with no gene match: 8. Germline V lookup: CDR1 SGHNT, CDR2 YYREEE (reference sequence). The CDR3 is 15 residues long. The CDR3 sequence: CASSAGDYTYNEQFF. The CDR3 DNA follows: TGTGCCAGCAGCGCGGGGGACTACACATACAATGAGCAGTTCTTC.

The chain combines TRBV6-5 with TRBJ1-1; tentative D call: TRBD1 (5 bases). V shed 5 bases and J shed 10 bases, with 14 bases lying between them. The CDR3 sequence is 12 residues long. CDR1 and CDR2 (germline): MNHEY, SVGAGI. As DNA, the CDR3 is TGTGCCAGCAGTACCCCGGGAACAGGAGCTTTCTTT. The encoded protein is CASSTPGTGAFF.

The CDR3 sequence: CASSLGSKAPLHF. DNA of the CDR3: TGTGCCAGCAGCTTAGGCTCCAAGGCACCCCTCCACTTT. V and J are TRBV7-2 and TRBJ1-6, with D uncertain. Deletions cut 1 base from V and 11 bases from J, with 9 bases between. The length of the CDR3 is 13 residues. CDR1 and CDR2 from the germline V gene are SGHTA and FQGNSA.

The chain couples TRBV18 to TRBJ1-1; weak D call: TRBD1 (6 bases). There are 16 residues in the CDR3. CDR1 KGHSH and CDR2 LQKENI come from the germline V gene. With 6 bases removed from V and 4 bases from J, the gap between germline ends came to 21 bases. The CDR3 here is CASSNRDTSLGTEAFF. For the CDR3, the DNA is TGTGCCAGCTCGAACCGGGACACCTCCTTAGGCACTGAAGCTTTCTTT. Full variable domain (rest looked up from reference TRBV18 and TRBJ1-1): NAGVMQNPRHLVRRRGQEARLRCSPMKGHSHVYWYRQLPEEGLKFMVYLQKENIIDESGMPKERFSAEFPKEGPSILRIQQVVRGDSAAYFCASSNRDTSLGTEAFFGQGTRLTVV.